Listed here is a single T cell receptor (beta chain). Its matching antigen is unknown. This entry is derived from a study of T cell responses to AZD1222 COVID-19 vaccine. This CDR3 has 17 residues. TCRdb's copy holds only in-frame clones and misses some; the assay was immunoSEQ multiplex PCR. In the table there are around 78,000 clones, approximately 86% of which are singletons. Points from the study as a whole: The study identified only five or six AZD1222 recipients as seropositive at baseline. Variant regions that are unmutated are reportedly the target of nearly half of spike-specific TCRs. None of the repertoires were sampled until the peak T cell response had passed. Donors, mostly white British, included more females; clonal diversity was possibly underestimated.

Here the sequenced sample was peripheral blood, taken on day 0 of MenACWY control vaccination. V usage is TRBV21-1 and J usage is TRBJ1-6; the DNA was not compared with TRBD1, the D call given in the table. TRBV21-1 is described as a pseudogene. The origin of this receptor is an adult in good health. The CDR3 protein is CASSKVGQGRNNSPLHF. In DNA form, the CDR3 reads TGTGCCAGCAGCAAAGTCGGGCAGGGCCGGAATAATTCACCCCTCCACTTT.